What follows are 27 T cell receptor beta chains derived from one specimen sequenced in a study of identical twins. A single record per CDR3 protein comes from TCRdb applying MiXCR to the 5' RACE reads. The data show 450,000 to 650,000 distinct CDR3 sequences, approximately 10% seen once. These data also featured in a second study, about yellow fever vaccine responses in identical twins.

Material: PBMCs. The receptors were sampled from a woman younger than 35 in good health.

This clonotype appeared many times. The chain carries TRBV24-1 and TRBJ2-7; the match to TRBD2 covers 10 bases. J lost 2 bases, V lost 4 bases, and 1 base had no gene match. The CDR3 extends over 14 amino acids. Germline V gene sequence: CDR1 KGHDR, CDR2 SFDVKD. The CDR3 sequence: CATSDSGRAYEQYF. In DNA form, the CDR3 reads TGTGCCACCAGTGACAGCGGGAGGGCCTACGAGCAGTACTTC.

V is TRBV4-3 and J is TRBJ2-1; TRBD2 aligns across 10 bases. The CDR3 covers 15 residues. V dropped 4 bases and J dropped 5; count of bases not matched to a gene: 5. Germline-derived CDR1 and CDR2 are LGHNA and YSLEER. CDR3 coding DNA: TGCGCCAGCAGCCTCCGAGGACTAGCGGACAATGAGCAGTTCTTC. It is translated as CASSLRGLADNEQFF.

This chain joins TRBV28 and TRBJ2-3; D not resolved. Trimming cost V 3 bases and J 9 bases, with 16 bases left between them. Germline CDR1 reads MDHEN; CDR2 reads SYDVKM. CDR3 length: 14 amino acids. The CDR3 DNA reads TGTGCCAGCAGTTTTAACAACCTTCAGCGCACGCAGTATTTT. Encoded protein: CASSFNNLQRTQYF.

This clonotype was counted a few times. The chain is built from TRBV4-2 and TRBJ2-7; no firm D call. Per the germline V gene, CDR1 is LGHNA and CDR2 is YNFKEQ. The CDR3 has 15 amino acids. V lost 1 base to trimming and J lost 2 bases, with 12 bases between them. The CDR3 coding sequence is TGTGCCAGCAGCCAAGTGGCCCTCAACCCCTACGAGCAGTACTTC. Its protein is CASSQVALNPYEQYF.

This clonotype was seen at least ten times. The gene calls are TRBV3-1 and TRBJ2-1, with TRBD2 identical over 7 bases. This CDR3 contains 17 residues. Trimming at V came to 0 bases and at J to 1 base, leaving 6 bases not matched to a gene. Germline V gene sequence: CDR1 LGHDT, CDR2 YNNKEL (reference sequence). The CDR3 reads CASSQELAGLSYNEQFF. CDR3 nucleotide sequence: TGTGCCAGCAGCCAAGAGTTAGCGGGTCTATCCTACAATGAGCAGTTCTTC.

This clonotype has more than one count but fewer than ten. This sequence joins TRBV10-3 and TRBJ2-7; TRBD2 agrees at 9 bases. The V segment lost 8 bases and the J segment 5 bases; nucleotides outside the gene matches: 4. From germline, CDR1 is ENHRY and CDR2 SYGVKD. This CDR3 has 12 residues. The CDR3 region has the DNA TGTGCCATCTCCGAGCGGGGGGACGAGCAGTACTTC. Amino acid sequence: CAISERGDEQYF.

At least ten counts were recorded for this clonotype. V and J are TRBV4-3 and TRBJ2-7, with D unresolved. The germline V gene encodes CDR1 LGHNA and CDR2 YSLEER. The CDR3 is 15 residues long. Trimming cost V 0 bases and J 3 bases, with 12 bases left between them. The CDR3 DNA reads TGCGCCAGCAGCCAAGATAGGGTCGGAAGCTACGAGCAGTACTTC. Translating gives CASSQDRVGSYEQYF.

This clonotype came up many times. The V call is TRBV20-1, the J call TRBJ2-7; D gene ambiguous. V gave up 5 bases and J gave up 1 base, with 18 bases separating them. The CDR3 covers 15 residues. CDR1 is DFQATT and CDR2 is SNEGSKA in the germline V gene (reference sequence). As DNA, the CDR3 is TGCAGTGCTCACAACCCGTTACACAGTTCCTACGAGCAGTACTTC. Translating gives CSAHNPLHSSYEQYF.

The CDR3 is CASSLSGDRYQETQYF. Written as DNA, the CDR3 is TGTGCCAGCAGCTTATCGGGCGACAGGTACCAAGAGACCCAGTACTTC. The chain has TRBV5-6 and TRBJ2-5; D perhaps matches TRBD1 (6 bases). This CDR3 contains 16 residues. Trimming pared 2 bases from V and 0 bases from J, leaving 14 bases between. The germline V gene has CDR1 SGHDT and CDR2 YYEEEE.

The chain carries TRBV11-2 and TRBJ2-2; 9 bases map to TRBD2. V lost 5 bases, J lost 7 bases, and 17 bases stayed unmatched. The V gene's germline CDR1 is SGHAT and CDR2 FQNNGV. This CDR3 is 18 amino acids long. The CDR3 DNA reads TGTGCCAGCAGCCGAAGAGGTAGCGGGAGAGAATTCGGCGGGGAGCTGTTTTTT. Translating it yields CASSRRGSGREFGGELFF. Full variable domain (rest looked up from reference TRBV11-2 and TRBJ2-2): EAGVAQSPRYKIIEKRQSVAFWCNPISGHATLYWYQQILGQGPKLLIQFQNNGVVDDSQLPKDRFSAERLKGVDSTLKIQPAKLEDSAVYLCASSRRGSGREFGGELFFGEGSRLTVL.

The V and J genes are TRBV20-1 and TRBJ2-1, with D tentatively TRBD2 (6 bases). In germline, CDR1 is DFQATT, CDR2 SNEGSKA (reference sequence). The CDR3 length is 14 residues. V shed 4 bases and J shed 0 bases, with 10 bases lying between them. The CDR3 sequence: CSANIAASYNEQFF. In nucleotides, the CDR3 is TGCAGTGCTAATATAGCGGCCTCCTACAATGAGCAGTTCTTC.

A few counts support this clonotype. The V and J genes are TRBV28 and TRBJ2-6; no clear D gene. Deletions cut 5 bases from V and 2 bases from J, with 19 bases between. This CDR3 comprises 18 residues. Germline lookup yields CDR1 MDHEN and CDR2 SYDVKM. The CDR3 protein is CASSLPGLGGTGANVLTF. The CDR3 DNA follows: TGTGCCAGCAGTCTTCCCGGCCTTGGTGGGACTGGGGCCAACGTCCTGACTTTC. The whole variable domain, filled in from reference TRBV28 and TRBJ2-6, reads DVKVTQSSRYLVKRTGEKVFLECVQDMDHENMFWYRQDPGLGLRLIYFSYDVKMKEKGDIPEGYSVSREKKERFSLILESASTNQTSMYLCASSLPGLGGTGANVLTFGAGSRLTVL.

V usage is TRBV12-3 or TRBV12-4 and J usage is TRBJ2-3; TRBD2 matches at 11 bases. The V and J ends lost 4 bases and 1 base, in that order; junction bases with no gene match: 4. CDR3 length: 16 residues. CDR3 coding DNA: TGTGCCAGCAGTTCTAGCGGGAGGTCTGGCACAGATACGCAGTATTTT. It translates to CASSSSGRSGTDTQYF.

A few counts support this clonotype. V gene TRBV20-1 combines with J gene TRBJ1-2; no clear D. Trimming took 1 base from V and 3 from J, leaving 15 bases between them. From germline, CDR1 is DFQATT and CDR2 SNEGSKA (reference sequence). This CDR3 is built from 15 residues. CDR3 region: CSARVSGVIDYGYTF. The CDR3 region has the DNA TGCAGTGCTAGAGTGAGCGGGGTTATTGACTATGGCTACACCTTC.

This clonotype was seen at least ten times. The chain employs TRBV5-1 and TRBJ1-1; D not resolved. The CDR3 totals 12 residues. V lost 5 bases and J 3 bases, leaving 8 bases between the germline ends. Germline loops: CDR1 SGHRS, CDR2 YFSETQ. CDR3 in DNA: TGCGCCAGCAGTATCGGGGACACTGAAGCTTTCTTT. As protein: CASSIGDTEAFF.

This clonotype was detected only a few times. This chain connects TRBV12-3 or TRBV12-4 to TRBJ2-1, with D maybe TRBD2 (6 bases). The length of the CDR3 is 13 residues. V lost 5 bases to trimming and J lost 9 bases, with 14 bases between them. The CDR3 sequence is CASSRDSGSEQFF. The CDR3 DNA reads as TGTGCCAGCAGTCGGGACTCAGGAAGTGAGCAGTTCTTC.

The CDR3 loop reads CSVERGPEQYF. DNA for the CDR3: TGCAGCGTTGAAAGGGGGCCCGAGCAGTACTTC. The V and J genes are TRBV29-1 and TRBJ2-7; 7 bases agree with TRBD1. With V trimmed by 2 bases and J by 6 bases, 1 base remained unmatched. The germline V gene encodes CDR1 SQVTM and CDR2 ANQGSEA. The CDR3 runs to 11 residues.

Notes on this clonotype: This may arise from a read error, as a much more abundant clone is one base away. The chain employs TRBV12-3 or TRBV12-4 and TRBJ2-7; 7 nucleotides agree with TRBD2. This CDR3 has 13 amino acids. Trimming cost V 7 bases and J 3 bases; bases outside gene matches: 6. The CDR3 sequence is CASISLADYEQYF. CDR3 sequence (DNA): TGTGCCAGCATTAGCCTAGCGGACTACGAGCAGTACTTC.

In its sample, this clonotype was seen a few times. The CDR3 is CAWSSRGNEQFF. In DNA, the CDR3 is TGTGCCTGGAGTTCCAGGGGAAATGAGCAGTTCTTC. V is TRBV30 and J is TRBJ2-1; TRBD1 might be the D (6 bases). Trimming took off 2 bases at V and 7 bases at J, with 9 bases between the two ends. This CDR3 has 12 residues. From germline, CDR1 is GTSNPN and CDR2 SVGIG (reference sequence).

This rearrangement joins TRBV5-1 to TRBJ2-7; D might be TRBD2 (7 bases). Germline V gene data show CDR1 as SGHRS and CDR2 as YFSETQ. With 4 bases removed from V and 5 bases from J, the gap between germline ends came to 19 bases. This CDR3 comprises 15 residues. In DNA form, the CDR3 reads TGCGCCAGCAGCCCTCCGATCACAGGGAGGGACGAGCAGTACTTC. Translating gives CASSPPITGRDEQYF.

The sample holds a few counts of this clonotype. This chain connects TRBV7-3 to TRBJ2-6; D is unresolved. Trimming stripped 5 bases from V and 4 bases from J, with 9 bases between. Germline CDR1 reads SGHTA; CDR2 reads FQGTGA. CDR3 length: 14 residues. The CDR3 region is CASSSLAGANVLTF. In DNA form, the CDR3 reads TGTGCCAGCAGCAGTCTGGCCGGGGCCAACGTCCTGACTTTC.

The V call is TRBV12-3 or TRBV12-4, the J call TRBJ2-3, with a possible D match to TRBD2 (6 bases). Trimming pared 3 bases from V and 1 base from J, leaving 11 bases between. The CDR3 loop spans 15 amino acids. The CDR3 bases are TGTGCCAGCAGTTTCCGGGAGACTGGCACAGATACGCAGTATTTT. Amino acid sequence: CASSFRETGTDTQYF.

CDR3 sequence: CASSSLVGEIQETQYF. The CDR3 DNA sequence: TGCGCCAGCAGCTCTCTAGTGGGGGAGATCCAAGAGACCCAGTACTTC. The V gene is TRBV5-1, the J gene TRBJ2-5; D may be TRBD1 or TRBD2 (5 bases each). The V end lost 3 bases, the J end lost 1 base, and 16 bases lay between the germline ends. Germline V gene data show CDR1 as SGHRS and CDR2 as YFSETQ. This CDR3 is 16 amino acids long.

The rearrangement uses TRBV11-2 and TRBJ2-5; tentative D call: TRBD2 (7 bases). The CDR3 is made up of 15 amino acids. Germline V gives CDR1 SGHAT, CDR2 FQNNGV. V lost 4 bases, J lost 2 bases, and 14 bases lay in between. Written as DNA, the CDR3 is TGTGCCAGCAGCTCCCGGGGGGCACTTCAAGAGACCCAGTACTTC. This sequence encodes CASSSRGALQETQYF.

The table lists this clonotype with many counts. The chain uses TRBV5-5 and TRBJ2-7; 10 bases line up with TRBD2. This CDR3 contains 14 residues. Germline CDR1 SGHKS, CDR2 YYEKEE (reference sequence). With V trimmed by 6 bases and J by 5 bases, 8 bases remained unmatched. The CDR3 loop reads CASNPAGGPHEQYF. DNA for the CDR3: TGTGCCAGCAATCCAGCGGGAGGGCCCCACGAGCAGTACTTC.

This clonotype was seen many times. The chain links TRBV2 to TRBJ2-3; TRBD2 matches at 7 bases. V lost 7 bases to trimming and J lost 0 bases; unmatched junction nucleotides: 4. The CDR3 length is 14 residues. Per germline, CDR1 SNHLY and CDR2 FYNNEI. The CDR3: CASIGSGSTDTQYF. Written as DNA, the CDR3 is TGTGCCAGCATAGGTAGCGGGAGCACAGATACGCAGTATTTT.

This chain links TRBV5-5 with TRBJ2-2; D is undetermined. Germline V gene data show CDR1 as SGHKS and CDR2 as YYEKEE (reference sequence). The CDR3 is made up of 13 amino acids. Trimming removed 1 base from V and 6 bases from J, with 7 bases in between. CDR3 DNA sequence: TGTGCCAGCAGCTTGTTCCTGCCCGGGGAGCTGTTTTTT. As protein: CASSLFLPGELFF.